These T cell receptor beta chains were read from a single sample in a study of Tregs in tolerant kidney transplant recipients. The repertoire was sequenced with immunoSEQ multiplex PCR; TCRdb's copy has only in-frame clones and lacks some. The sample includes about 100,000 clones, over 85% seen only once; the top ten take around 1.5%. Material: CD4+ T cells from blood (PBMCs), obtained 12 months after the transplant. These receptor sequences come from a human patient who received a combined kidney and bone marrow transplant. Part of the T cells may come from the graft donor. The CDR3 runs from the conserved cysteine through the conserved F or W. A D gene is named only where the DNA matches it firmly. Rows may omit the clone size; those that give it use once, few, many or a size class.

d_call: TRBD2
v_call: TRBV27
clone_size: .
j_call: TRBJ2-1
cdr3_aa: CASSRLAGGQNEQFF
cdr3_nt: TGTGCCAGCAGCCGACTAGCGGGAGGCCAGAATGAGCAGTTCTTC

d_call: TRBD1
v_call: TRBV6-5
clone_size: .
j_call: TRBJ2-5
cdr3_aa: CASSSQGARRETQYF
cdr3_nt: TGTGCCAGCAGCTCACAGGGGGCTAGGCGAGAGACCCAGTACTTC

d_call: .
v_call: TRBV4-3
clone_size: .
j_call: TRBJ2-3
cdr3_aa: CASSLKERGDTQYF
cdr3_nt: TGCGCCAGCAGCCTAAAAGAAAGGGGAGATACGCAGTATTTT

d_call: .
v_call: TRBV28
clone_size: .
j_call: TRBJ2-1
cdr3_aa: CASSLSIARHEQFF
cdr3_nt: TGTGCCAGCAGTTTATCGATAGCTAGGCATGAGCAGTTCTTC

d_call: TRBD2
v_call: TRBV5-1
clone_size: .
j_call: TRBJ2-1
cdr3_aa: CASSRGSGGPSYNEQFF
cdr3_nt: TGCGCCAGCAGCAGAGGGAGCGGGGGCCCCTCCTACAATGAGCAGTTCTTC

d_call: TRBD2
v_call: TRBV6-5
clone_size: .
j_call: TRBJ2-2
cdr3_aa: CASSTSDGRELFF
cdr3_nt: TGTGCCAGCAGCACTAGCGACGGGCGGGAGCTGTTTTTT

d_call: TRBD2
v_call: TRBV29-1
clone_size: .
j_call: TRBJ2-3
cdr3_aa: CSVVRAGGTDTQYF
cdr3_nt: TGCAGCGTTGTTCGAGCGGGGGGGACAGATACGCAGTATTTT

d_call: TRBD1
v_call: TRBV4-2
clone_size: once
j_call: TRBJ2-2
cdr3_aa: CASSQRTGWSSSGELFF
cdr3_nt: TGTGCCAGCAGCCAACGGACAGGGTGGTCTTCCAGCGGGGAGCTGTTTTTT

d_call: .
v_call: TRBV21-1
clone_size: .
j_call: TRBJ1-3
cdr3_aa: CASWDRSSSGNTIYF
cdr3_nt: TGTGCCAGCTGGGACAGGTCCAGCTCTGGAAACACCATATATTTT

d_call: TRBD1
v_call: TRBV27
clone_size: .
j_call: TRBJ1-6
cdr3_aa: CASSFRGTGSSYNSPLHF
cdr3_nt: TGTGCCAGCAGTTTCCGCGGGACAGGGAGCTCCTATAATTCACCCCTCCACTTT

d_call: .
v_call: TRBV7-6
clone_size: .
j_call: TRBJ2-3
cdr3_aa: CASSLRSGASTDTQYF
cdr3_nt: TGTGCCAGCAGCTTAAGGTCTGGGGCTAGCACAGATACGCAGTATTTT

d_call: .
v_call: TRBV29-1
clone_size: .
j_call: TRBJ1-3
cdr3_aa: CSAEGGGAGNTIYF
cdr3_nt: TGCAGCGCCGAGGGAGGAGGAGCTGGAAACACCATATATTTT

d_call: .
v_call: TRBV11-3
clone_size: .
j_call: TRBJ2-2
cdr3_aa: CASSPRSQTGELFF
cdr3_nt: TGTGCCAGCAGCCCACGATCGCAGACCGGGGAGCTGTTTTTT

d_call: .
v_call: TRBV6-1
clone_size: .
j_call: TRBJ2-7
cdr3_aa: CASSEVWRSYEQYF
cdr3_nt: TGTGCCAGCAGTGAAGTCTGGCGGTCCTACGAGCAGTACTTC

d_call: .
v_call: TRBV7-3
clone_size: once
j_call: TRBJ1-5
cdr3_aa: CASSPGGARSNQPQHF
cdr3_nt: TGTGCCAGCAGCCCGGGAGGGGCGAGGAGCAATCAGCCCCAGCATTTT

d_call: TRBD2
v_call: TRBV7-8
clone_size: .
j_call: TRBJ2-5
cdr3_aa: CASSLGVEAGGAQETQYF
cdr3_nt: TGTGCCAGCAGCTTAGGTGTGGAGGCGGGGGGAGCACAAGAGACCCAGTACTTC